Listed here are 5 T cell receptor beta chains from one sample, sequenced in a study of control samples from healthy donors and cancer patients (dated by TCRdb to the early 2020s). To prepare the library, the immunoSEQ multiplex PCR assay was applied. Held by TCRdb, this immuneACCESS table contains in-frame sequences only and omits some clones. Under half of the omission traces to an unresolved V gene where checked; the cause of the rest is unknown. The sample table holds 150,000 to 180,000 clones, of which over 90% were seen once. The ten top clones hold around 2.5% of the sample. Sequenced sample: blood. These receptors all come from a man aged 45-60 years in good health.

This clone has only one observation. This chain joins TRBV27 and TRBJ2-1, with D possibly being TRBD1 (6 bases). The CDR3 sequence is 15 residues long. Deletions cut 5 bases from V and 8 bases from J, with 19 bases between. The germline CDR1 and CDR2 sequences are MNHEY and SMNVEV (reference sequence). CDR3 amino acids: CASSRDTGPGDEQFF. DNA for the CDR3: TGTGCCAGCAGTCGAGATACAGGGCCCGGGGATGAGCAGTTCTTC.

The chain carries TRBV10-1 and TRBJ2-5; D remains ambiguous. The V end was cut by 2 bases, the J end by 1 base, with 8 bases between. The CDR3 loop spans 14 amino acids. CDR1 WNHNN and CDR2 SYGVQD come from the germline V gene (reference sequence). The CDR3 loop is CASSEAGIQETQYF. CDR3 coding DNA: TGCGCCAGCAGTGAGGCAGGAATCCAAGAGACCCAGTACTTC.

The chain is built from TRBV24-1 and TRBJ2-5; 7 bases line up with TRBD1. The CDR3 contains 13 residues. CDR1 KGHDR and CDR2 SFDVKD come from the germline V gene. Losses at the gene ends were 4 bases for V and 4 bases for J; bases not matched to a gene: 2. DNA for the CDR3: TGTGCCACCAGTGAACGGACAGGAGAGACCCAGTACTTC. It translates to CATSERTGETQYF.

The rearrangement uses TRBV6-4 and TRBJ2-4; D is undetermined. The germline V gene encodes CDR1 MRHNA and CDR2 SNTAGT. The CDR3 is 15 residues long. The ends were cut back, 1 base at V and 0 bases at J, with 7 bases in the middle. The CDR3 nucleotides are TGTGCCAGCAGTGACTACCTACTAGCCAAAAACATTCAGTACTTC. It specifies CASSDYLLAKNIQYF.

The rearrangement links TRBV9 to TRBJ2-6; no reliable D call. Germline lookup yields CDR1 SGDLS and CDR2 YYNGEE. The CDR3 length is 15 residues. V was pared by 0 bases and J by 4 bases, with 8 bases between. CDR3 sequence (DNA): TGTGCCAGCAGCGTAGTCGGGCCCGGGGCCAACGTCCTGACTTTC. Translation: CASSVVGPGANVLTF.